What follows describes a single T cell receptor beta chain. It has no known antigen specificity. No base qualities exist here, and no much larger clone lies one base off it. Trimming leaves V shorter by 6 bases and J shorter by 1 base, with the junction holding 2 bases beyond the gene matches. Based on the germline V gene (reference sequence), the CDR1 and CDR2 sequences are LNHDA and SQIVND. The CDR3 measures 15 amino acids from cysteine to phenylalanine. Only the CDR3 portion is preserved as DNA: 45 bases, with reading frame beginning at the first base. TCRbeta CDR3 regions were amplified from genomic DNA by means of the immunoSEQ Assay, a bias-controlled multiplex PCR. As for how the authors treated the data: Nucleated cell counts per sample were estimated from amplification of reference gene primers within the assay. Sequence reads were collapsed and filtered to measure the absolute abundance of every unique TCRbeta CDR3 rearrangement. For each sample, productive Simpson clonality was calculated by taking the square root of Simpson's diversity index across productive rearrangements. TCRdb's version of the immuneACCESS table is confined to in-frame rearrangements and falls short of the full clone set. An unresolved V gene accounts for under half of the shortfall where checked; the remainder is of unknown origin. That table supplies the V and J calls and clone size; D and trimming were determined from the DNA. A total of 250,000 or so clones appear in this sample, around nine tenths of them only once. Of the sample, roughly 2.6% is held by the ten largest clones.

In the prospective study, participants were about 18 to 89 years old, resided in about 25 geographic areas of the United States, and were enrolled through a virtual design. In the prospective study, participants were assigned to cohorts based on the clinical history participants reported in a screening survey and a study questionnaire. Recovered participants in ImmuneRACE Cohort 3 were defined by two consecutive negative NP/OP PCR tests, clearance by a healthcare professional, or resolution of symptoms. Each participant in the prospective study had whole blood, serum and a nasopharyngeal or oropharyngeal swab collected by mobile phlebotomists. Over a 2-month period, participants in the prospective study had the option of providing additional blood draws and questionnaires. Prospective study blood samples were shipped either frozen or at room temperature before DNA extraction. The data stem from a study of blood T cell repertoires in COVID-19 (dated by TCRdb to 2018 to 2021). Background for the entire study: Samples covering the acute and convalescent phases of COVID-19 were provided by collaborators in the United States, Italy and Spain. Deeply sampled blood TCRbeta repertoires from subjects exposed to, actively infected with, or recovered from COVID-19 were included in the dataset. Samples were obtained from the ongoing ImmuneRACE study (first 160 participants) and from approximately 1,200 subjects provided by 6 global collaborators. Nearly every sample came with metadata listing a de-identified subject ID, COVID-19 status, age in years and sex. The prospective study material was composed of cDNA or gDNA derived from T cells, B-cell-depleted T cells, or PBMCs. The repertoires were released in a freely available public database meant as a resource for research on the immune response to SARS-CoV-2. HLA class I and class II types, where available, came from metadata supplied by the sample provider rather than from assay-based typing.

Here is what the overall study found, with its caveats: The amount of clinical and demographic metadata varied by source and participant and was provided uncurated.

The sequence joins TRBV19 to TRBJ2-2, with 10 bases matching TRBD2. The receptor's source is a woman under 30 who had recovered from COVID-19. Input material: PBMCs or T cells enriched from blood (not recorded which). The CDR3 sequence is CASRTSGKNTGELFF. The DNA reads TGTGCCAGTAGAACTAGCGGGAAGAACACCGGGGAGCTGTTTTTT.